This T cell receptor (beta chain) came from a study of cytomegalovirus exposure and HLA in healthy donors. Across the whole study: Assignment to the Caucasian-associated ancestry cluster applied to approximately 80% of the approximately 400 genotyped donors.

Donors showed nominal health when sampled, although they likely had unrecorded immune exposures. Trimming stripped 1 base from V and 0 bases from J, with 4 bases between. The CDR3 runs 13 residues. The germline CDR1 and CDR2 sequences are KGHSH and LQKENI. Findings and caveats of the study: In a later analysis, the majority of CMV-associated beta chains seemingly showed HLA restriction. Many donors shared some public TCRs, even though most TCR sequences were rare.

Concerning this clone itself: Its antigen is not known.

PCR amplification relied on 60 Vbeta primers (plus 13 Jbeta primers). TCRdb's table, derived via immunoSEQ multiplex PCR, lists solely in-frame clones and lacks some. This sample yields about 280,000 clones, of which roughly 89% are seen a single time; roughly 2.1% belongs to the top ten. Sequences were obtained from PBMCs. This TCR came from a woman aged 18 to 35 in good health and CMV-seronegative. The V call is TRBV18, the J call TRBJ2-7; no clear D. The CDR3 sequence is CASSPQPSYEQYF. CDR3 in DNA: TGTGCCAGCTCACCACAGCCCTCCTACGAGCAGTACTTC.